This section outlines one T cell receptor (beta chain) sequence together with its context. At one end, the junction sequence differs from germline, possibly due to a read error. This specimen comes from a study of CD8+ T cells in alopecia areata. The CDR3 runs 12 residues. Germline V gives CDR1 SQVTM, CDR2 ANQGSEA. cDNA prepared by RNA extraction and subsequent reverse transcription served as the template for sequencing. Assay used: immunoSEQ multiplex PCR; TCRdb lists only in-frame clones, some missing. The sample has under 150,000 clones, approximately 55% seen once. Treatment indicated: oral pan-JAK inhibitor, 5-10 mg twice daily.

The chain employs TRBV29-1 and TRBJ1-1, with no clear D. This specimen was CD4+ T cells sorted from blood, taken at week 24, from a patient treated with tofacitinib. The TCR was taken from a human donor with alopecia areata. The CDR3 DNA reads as TGCAGCGTTGATTGGCAGAACGCTGAAGCTTTCTTT. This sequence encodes CSVDWQNAEAFF.